Below are 23 T cell receptor beta chains sequenced from a single sample in a study of OX40 agonist ivuxolimab in advanced cancers. Sequencing was performed with immunoSEQ multiplex PCR; in TCRdb, only in-frame clones are kept and a portion is missing. The sample holds approximately 40,000 clones; roughly 80% are singletons and the top ten take under 25%. The source was CD4+ or CD8+ T cells sorted from blood, collected in a trial of the OX40 agonist ivuxolimab. These receptors were taken from an adult with an advanced solid tumor such as melanoma, head and neck, liver or kidney cancer.

The genes are TRBV28 and TRBJ1-5; D is perhaps TRBD1 (5 bases). The germline V gene encodes CDR1 MDHEN and CDR2 SYDVKM. V gave up 4 bases and J gave up 6 bases, with 10 bases separating them. The CDR3 totals 13 residues. Here the CDR3 DNA reads TGTGCCAGCAGTTCGGGGCACGGTCAGCCCCAGCATTTT. As protein: CASSSGHGQPQHF.

This chain links TRBV5-4 with TRBJ2-7; D is possibly TRBD1 or TRBD2 (6 bases each). With 4 bases removed from V and 2 bases from J, the gap between germline ends came to 10 bases. The CDR3 totals 13 residues. CDR1 is SGHNT and CDR2 is YYREEE in the germline V gene (reference sequence). The CDR3 protein is CASSRGTPYEQYF. CDR3 DNA: TGTGCCAGCAGCCGGGGGACACCCTACGAGCAGTACTTC.

The chain combines TRBV28 with TRBJ1-2; possibly TRBD1 for D (5 bases). The CDR3 spans 13 residues. CDR1 is MDHEN, CDR2 SYDVKM, per germline. V lost 5 bases and J lost 3, with 10 bases in between. CDR3 coding DNA: TGTGCCAGCAGTCCCCGGGGGTACTATGGCTACACCTTC. Its protein is CASSPRGYYGYTF.

The chain has TRBV27 and TRBJ2-1; D call uncertain. The V and J ends lost 6 bases and 4 bases respectively, with 16 bases between them. The CDR3 covers 15 residues. Per germline, CDR1 MNHEY and CDR2 SMNVEV (reference sequence). The CDR3 sequence: CASSPTQEMYNEQFF. CDR3 DNA: TGTGCCAGCAGCCCCACCCAAGAGATGTACAATGAGCAGTTCTTC.

The genes are TRBV4-1 and TRBJ2-7; D remains unclear. The length of the CDR3 is 15 residues. CDR1 MGHRA and CDR2 YSYEKL come from the germline V gene. V gave up 4 bases and J gave up 0 bases, with 13 bases separating them. CDR3 DNA: TGCGCCAGCAGCCGTAGTCCGGCTAGCTCCTACGAGCAGTACTTC. It specifies CASSRSPASSYEQYF.

J is TRBJ1-1 and V is TRBV9; D might be TRBD1 (6 bases). Trimming stripped 0 bases from V and 5 bases from J, with 17 bases between. This CDR3 spans 16 amino acids. Germline CDR1 reads SGDLS; CDR2 reads YYNGEE. Here the CDR3 reads CASSVEARGANTEAFF. The CDR3 DNA reads as TGTGCCAGCAGCGTAGAAGCGCGGGGGGCGAATACTGAAGCTTTCTTT.

This chain connects TRBV5-4 to TRBJ2-7, with TRBD1 identical over 7 bases. The CDR3 is 13 amino acids. Unmatched junction bases numbered 2, after V lost 3 bases and J lost 2 bases. Germline V gene sequence: CDR1 SGHNT, CDR2 YYREEE (reference sequence). CDR3 loop: CASSYGQAYEQYF. CDR3 sequence (DNA): TGTGCCAGCAGCTACGGACAGGCCTACGAGCAGTACTTC.

V gene TRBV11-2 combines with J gene TRBJ2-7, with D tentatively TRBD1 or TRBD2 (5 bases each). This CDR3 is built from 14 residues. Between the trimmed V and J ends, which lost 1 base and 6 bases, there was a span of 13 bases. Germline CDR1 SGHAT, CDR2 FQNNGV. CDR3 nucleotides: TGTGCCAGCAGCTTAGCAGGGAGCCTCGGCGAGCAGTACTTC. Protein: CASSLAGSLGEQYF.

This clone has only a few counts. The chain uses TRBV5-6 and TRBJ2-3; D may correspond to TRBD1 or TRBD2 (5 bases each). V gave up 0 bases and J gave up 0 bases, with 14 bases separating them. There are 17 residues in the CDR3. The germline V gene has CDR1 SGHDT and CDR2 YYEEEE. The CDR3 nucleotides are TGTGCCAGCAGCTTGGGGGTCGGGACGGCGAGCACAGATACGCAGTATTTT. Amino acid sequence: CASSLGVGTASTDTQYF.

The chain recombines TRBV6-1 with TRBJ1-5; TRBD1 agrees at 10 bases. Germline V CDR1 and CDR2: MNHNS, SASEGT. After removal of 6 bases from V and 7 bases from J, the junction contained 6 bases not matched to a gene. The CDR3 loop spans 14 amino acids. CDR3 residues: CASSLGQGGQPQHF. The CDR3 DNA sequence: TGTGCCAGCAGCCTTGGACAGGGGGGACAGCCCCAGCATTTT.

The chain couples TRBV12-5 to TRBJ2-3; 9 positions agree with TRBD1. V lost 7 bases, J lost 6 bases, and 17 bases stayed unmatched. The CDR3 spans 17 residues. Germline V gene data show CDR1 as LGHNT and CDR2 as FRNRAP. CDR3 region: CASATPNRDREGDTQYF. The CDR3 DNA is TGTGCTAGTGCCACCCCTAACCGGGACAGGGAGGGGGATACGCAGTATTTT.

This chain uses TRBV6-5 with TRBJ1-2; the D is unclear. CDR3 length: 13 residues. Germline assignment: CDR1 MNHEY and CDR2 SVGAGI. Trimming cost V 6 bases and J 4 bases, with 12 bases left between them. CDR3 residues: CASSDDGFYGYTF. In DNA, the CDR3 is TGTGCCAGCAGCGATGACGGATTCTATGGCTACACCTTC.

The chain couples TRBV27 to TRBJ1-1, with 8 bases aligning to TRBD1. J was trimmed by 2 bases and V by 7 bases; bases with no gene match: 15. CDR1 is MNHEY, CDR2 SMNVEV, per germline (reference sequence). The CDR3 runs 17 residues. As DNA, the CDR3 is TGTGCCAGCACCGGAAGAAGGACAGGGAACCTTAACACTGAAGCTTTCTTT. Translating it yields CASTGRRTGNLNTEAFF.

This clone was picked up a small number of times. This rearrangement joins TRBV7-2 to TRBJ1-6; 8 nucleotides agree with TRBD1. The CDR3 sequence is 13 residues long. V shed 5 bases and J 9 bases; nucleotides not matched to a gene: 3. Germline values: CDR1 SGHTA, CDR2 FQGNSA. The CDR3 DNA is TGTGCCAGCAGCATCGGACAGGGTTCACCCCTCCACTTT. It encodes CASSIGQGSPLHF.

The chain combines TRBV28 with TRBJ2-7, with a weak D call TRBD2 (6 bases). Germline V lookup: CDR1 MDHEN, CDR2 SYDVKM. This CDR3 region has 16 residues. Trimming shortened V by 4 bases and J by 0 bases, and 16 bases separated the two germline ends. The CDR3 sequence is CASSYPRGYRSYEQYF. CDR3 sequence (DNA): TGTGCCAGCAGTTACCCCCGGGGGTATCGCTCCTACGAGCAGTACTTC.

The chain couples TRBV5-6 to TRBJ2-2; 7 nucleotides align to TRBD2. The V and J ends lost 1 base and 5 bases, in that order; junction bases with no gene match: 8. The germline V gene encodes CDR1 SGHDT and CDR2 YYEEEE. The CDR3 loop spans 16 amino acids. Here the CDR3 reads CASSLSGGGRTGELFF. CDR3 nucleotide sequence: TGTGCCAGCAGCTTGTCGGGCGGGGGACGAACCGGGGAGCTGTTTTTT.

The chain joins TRBV6-1 to TRBJ2-1; 8 bases match TRBD1. V trimming: 6 bases; J trimming: 8 bases; junction bases outside the gene matches: 6. The CDR3 consists of 13 residues. Germline CDR1 and CDR2: MNHNS and SASEGT. The chain's CDR3 is CASRLGQGHEQFF. The CDR3 coding sequence is TGTGCCAGCAGGCTTGGACAGGGCCATGAGCAGTTCTTC.

The genes are TRBV29-1 and TRBJ1-1; 8 bases match TRBD1. Germline CDR1 and CDR2: SQVTM and ANQGSEA. The CDR3 loop spans 14 amino acids. J lost 1 base, V lost 2 bases, and 3 bases had no gene match. Written as DNA, the CDR3 is TGCAGCGTTGAACTCAGGGGGCGGAACACTGAAGCTTTCTTT. The encoded protein is CSVELRGRNTEAFF. The full variable domain, with the rest looked up from reference TRBV29-1 and TRBJ1-1, is SAVISQKPSRDICQRGTSLTIQCQVDSQVTMMFWYRQQPGQSLTLIATANQGSEATYESGFVIDKFPISRPNLTFSTLTVSNMSPEDSSIYLCSVELRGRNTEAFFGQGTRLTVV.

In its sample, this clone was seen a few times. This chain links TRBV27 with TRBJ1-1; D is unclear. Trimming shortened V by 3 bases and J by 3 bases, and 8 bases separated the two germline ends. The germline V gene has CDR1 MNHEY and CDR2 SMNVEV (reference sequence). The length of the CDR3 is 13 residues. The CDR3 is CASSFYGDTEAFF. The CDR3 nucleotides are TGTGCCAGCAGTTTTTATGGGGACACTGAAGCTTTCTTT.

The sample holds a few counts of this clone. The chain carries TRBV28 and TRBJ2-7; D is ambiguous. This CDR3 is 16 amino acids long. V lost 2 bases to trimming and J lost 0 bases, with 14 bases between them. Germline CDR1 is MDHEN and CDR2 is SYDVKM. The DNA of the CDR3 is TGTGCCAGCAGTTTAATAGGCGGCGGATACTCCTACGAGCAGTACTTC. It specifies CASSLIGGGYSYEQYF. Full variable domain (missing parts from reference TRBV28 and TRBJ2-7): DVKVTQSSRYLVKRTGEKVFLECVQDMDHENMFWYRQDPGLGLRLIYFSYDVKMKEKGDIPEGYSVSREKKERFSLILESASTNQTSMYLCASSLIGGGYSYEQYFGPGTRLTVT.

The chain recombines TRBV19 with TRBJ1-2, with 7 nucleotides matching TRBD1. CDR1 is LNHDA and CDR2 is SQIVND in the germline V gene (reference sequence). The CDR3 extends over 15 amino acids. The ends lost 1 base at V and 5 bases at J; junction bases unmatched: 7. CDR3 amino acids: CASSIGGQETYGYTF. CDR3 nucleotide sequence: TGTGCCAGTAGTATAGGCGGACAGGAAACTTATGGCTACACCTTC. The full variable domain, its missing parts supplied by reference TRBV19 and TRBJ1-2, is DGGITQSPKYLFRKEGQNVTLSCEQNLNHDAMYWYRQDPGQGLRLIYYSQIVNDFQKGDIAEGYSVSREKKESFPLTVTSAQKNPTAFYLCASSIGGQETYGYTFGSGTRLTVV.

CDR3 sequence: CASSPRGGTGTSGTNEQFF. In DNA form, the CDR3 reads TGTGCCAGCAGCCCCCGCGGCGGGACCGGGACTAGCGGGACCAATGAGCAGTTCTTC. This sequence joins TRBV11-2 and TRBJ2-1, with TRBD2 identical over 13 bases. CDR3 length: 19 amino acids. V shed 5 bases and J 6 bases; nucleotides not matched to a gene: 16. Germline V gives CDR1 SGHAT, CDR2 FQNNGV.

The chain uses TRBV28 and TRBJ2-5; 7 bases agree with TRBD1. The CDR3 has 14 amino acids. V trimming: 5 bases; J trimming: 5 bases; junction bases outside the gene matches: 8. Germline V gene sequence: CDR1 MDHEN, CDR2 SYDVKM. The CDR3 loop is CASSVQGPWETQYF. In DNA form, the CDR3 reads TGTGCCAGCAGTGTACAGGGGCCGTGGGAGACCCAGTACTTC.